The 23 T cell receptor beta chains listed next were all sequenced from one sample in a study of blood T cells in healthy people across ages. Primed by a sample-barcoded 5' primer and a J-beta primer mix, a second PCR proceeded for 7 to 11 cycles. Via MiXCR, TCRdb re-called the 5' RACE reads, giving one row per CDR3 protein. The data hold about 1.8 million distinct CDR3 sequences, with roughly 49% observed a single time. Sequencing was done on a sample of blood. The receptors shown here come from a woman aged 40 to 49 in good health.

The chain is built from TRBV24-1 and TRBJ2-1, with D hard to call. The CDR3 spans 14 residues. The germline gives CDR1 KGHDR, CDR2 SFDVKD. Trimming took off 4 bases at V and 10 bases at J, with 16 bases between the two ends. The chain's CDR3 is CATSDTVRVAEQFF. The CDR3 DNA reads as TGTGCCACCAGTGACACGGTTCGAGTGGCCGAGCAGTTCTTC.

The gene calls are TRBV4-2 and TRBJ2-1; unclear D gene. Per the germline V gene, CDR1 is LGHNA and CDR2 is YNFKEQ. Trimming cost V 1 base and J 9 bases, with 13 bases left between them. The CDR3 contains 14 residues. The CDR3 coding sequence is TGTGCCAGCAGCCAAGCCCTAACGGACGGTGAGCAGTTCTTC. The encoded protein is CASSQALTDGEQFF.

This clonotype was seen only a few times. This chain uses TRBV7-8 with TRBJ1-1, with D tentatively TRBD1 (5 bases). The CDR3 extends over 17 amino acids. With 4 bases removed from V and 2 bases from J, the gap between germline ends came to 20 bases. CDR1 is SGHVS and CDR2 is FQNEAQ in the germline V gene. The CDR3 bases are TGTGCCAGCAGCTCCCTAGCCTTTGGGGGACGAAACACTGAAGCTTTCTTT. Translation gives CASSSLAFGGRNTEAFF.

The rearrangement joins TRBV4-3 to TRBJ1-2; the D gene is possibly TRBD1 (5 bases). Trimming pared 0 bases from V and 10 bases from J, leaving 12 bases between. The germline CDR1 and CDR2 sequences are LGHNA and YSLEER. The CDR3 covers 13 residues. The CDR3 nucleotides read TGCGCCAGCAGCCAAGATCCCGGGGACGTCTACACCTTC. Translating it yields CASSQDPGDVYTF.

The rearrangement links TRBV24-1 to TRBJ2-3, with 8 nucleotides matching TRBD1. Per the germline V gene, CDR1 is KGHDR and CDR2 is SFDVKD. The CDR3 loop spans 14 amino acids. The V segment lost 12 bases and the J segment 4 bases; nucleotides outside the gene matches: 11. The CDR3 region is CAVAQQGVPDTQYF. The CDR3 DNA is TGTGCCGTCGCGCAACAGGGGGTGCCAGATACGCAGTATTTT.

This clonotype was seen more than once but under ten times. The chain links TRBV4-2 to TRBJ2-3, with D perhaps matching TRBD2 (6 bases). The CDR3 has 17 amino acids. Trimming cost V 0 bases and J 0 bases, with 13 bases left between them. CDR1 LGHNA and CDR2 YNFKEQ come from the germline V gene. The CDR3 sequence is CASSQDGAGLSTDTQYF. DNA for the CDR3: TGTGCCAGCAGCCAAGATGGGGCGGGGTTGAGCACAGATACGCAGTATTTT.

V gene TRBV7-2 combines with J gene TRBJ1-2; no reliable D call. This CDR3 has 14 amino acids. V dropped 4 bases and J dropped 1 base, with 10 bases sitting between them. Germline lookup yields CDR1 SGHTA and CDR2 FQGNSA. DNA of the CDR3: TGTGCCAGCAGCTCGGGAACACGTAACTATGGCTACACCTTC. This sequence encodes CASSSGTRNYGYTF. The full variable domain, completed using reference TRBV7-2 and TRBJ1-2, is GAGVSQSPSNKVTEKGKDVELRCDPISGHTALYWYRQSLGQGLEFLIYFQGNSAPDKSGLPSDRFSAERTGGSVSTLTIQRTQQEDSAVYLCASSSGTRNYGYTFGSGTRLTVV.

This clonotype was seen just once. V is TRBV12-3 or TRBV12-4 and J is TRBJ2-2, with D tentatively TRBD2 (7 bases). The length of the CDR3 is 14 residues. Trimming took off 5 bases at V and 7 bases at J, with 14 bases between the two ends. CDR3 DNA sequence: TGTGCCAGCAGTGCGGGGGCGCGAGGCGGGGAGCTGTTTTTT. It codes for CASSAGARGGELFF.

The genes are TRBV25-1 and TRBJ2-5; D might be TRBD1 or TRBD2, each matching 5 bases. The CDR3 extends over 14 amino acids. CDR1 MGHDK and CDR2 SYGVNS come from the germline V gene. Trimming took off 2 bases at V and 6 bases at J, with 13 bases between the two ends. The CDR3 nucleotides read TGTGCCAGCAGTGAACCGGGGCAGGGAAAGACCCAGTACTTC. Translation gives CASSEPGQGKTQYF.

The gene calls are TRBV7-9 and TRBJ1-2; D call uncertain. Germline V lookup: CDR1 SEHNR, CDR2 FQNEAQ (reference sequence). Between the trimmed V and J ends, which lost 3 bases and 8 bases, there was a span of 13 bases. This CDR3 has 13 amino acids. CDR3 region: CASSFTTNGGYTF. CDR3 bases: TGTGCCAGCAGCTTTACCACTAACGGGGGCTACACCTTC.

Comment on this clonotype: A read error may account for a junction end that differs from germline. The chain uses TRBV9 and TRBJ2-7; 7 nucleotides line up with TRBD1. CDR1 is SGDLS and CDR2 is YYNGEE in the germline V gene. The CDR3 is 13 amino acids. In DNA, the CDR3 is TGTGCCAACAGCGCCCAACAGGGGAGCGAGCAGTACTTC. Translated, it gives CANSAQQGSEQYF.

The chain uses TRBV6-2 or TRBV6-3 and TRBJ1-1; 8 bases agree with TRBD1. The CDR3 runs to 14 residues. The germline V gene encodes CDR1 MNHEY and CDR2 SVGEGT. V shed 6 bases, J shed 4 bases, and the junction held 7 bases outside the gene matches. The CDR3 sequence is CASRQDRVGTEAFF. The CDR3 nucleotides read TGTGCCAGCAGGCAGGACAGGGTGGGCACTGAAGCTTTCTTT.

A single count supports this clonotype. The rearrangement uses TRBV20-1 and TRBJ2-1; D perhaps matches TRBD2 (5 bases). The J call is in doubt because the DNA end fits TRBJ2-7 better. There are 15 residues in the CDR3. Germline-derived CDR1 and CDR2 are DFQATT and SNEGSKA (reference sequence). DNA for the CDR3: TGCAGTGCTAGAGATTCGGCTAGCCCCTACAATGAGCAGTACTTC. Amino acids: CSARDSASPYNEQYF.

V gene TRBV28 combines with J gene TRBJ2-2, with D perhaps assigned TRBD1 or TRBD2 (5 bases each). There are 16 residues in the CDR3. Germline V CDR1 and CDR2: MDHEN, SYDVKM. V was trimmed by 3 bases and J by 6 bases, leaving 17 bases between them. This CDR3 reads CASSFFGGRRPGELFF. The CDR3 nucleotides are TGTGCCAGCAGTTTCTTTGGGGGACGGAGACCCGGGGAGCTGTTTTTT.

The genes are TRBV7-9 and TRBJ2-1; 10 nucleotides agree with TRBD1. The CDR3 covers 17 residues. V was clipped by 5 bases and J by 5 bases; unmatched bases: 12. Germline lookup yields CDR1 SEHNR and CDR2 FQNEAQ (reference sequence). The CDR3 nucleotides read TGTGCCAGCAGCCCAGACCCGGGGACAGGGGAGCACAATGAGCAGTTCTTC. Encoded protein: CASSPDPGTGEHNEQFF.

The rearrangement uses TRBV7-2 and TRBJ2-3; D remains unclear. V was shortened by 3 bases and J by 0 bases, with 7 bases between the two germline ends. This CDR3 spans 14 amino acids. Germline CDR1 and CDR2: SGHTA and FQGNSA. In nucleotides, the CDR3 is TGTGCCAGCAGCTTTAAGCGTAGCACAGATACGCAGTATTTT. Translated, it gives CASSFKRSTDTQYF.

This sequence joins TRBV12-3 or TRBV12-4 and TRBJ2-1; 14 bases map to TRBD2. The V segment lost 5 bases and the J segment 4 bases; nucleotides outside the gene matches: 4. This CDR3 region has 16 residues. This CDR3 reads CASSRTSGGIYNEQFF. The CDR3 DNA reads TGTGCCAGCAGTCGGACTAGCGGGGGGATTTACAATGAGCAGTTCTTC.

This clonotype was recorded a few times. This sequence joins TRBV24-1 and TRBJ2-1; 8 nucleotides line up with TRBD2. Trimming removed 3 bases from V and 0 bases from J; junction bases left unmatched: 12. CDR1 KGHDR and CDR2 SFDVKD come from the germline V gene. There are 19 residues in the CDR3. The DNA for the CDR3 is TGTGCCACCAGTGATCCGACCCTTCCGGGACTAGGCTCCTACAATGAGCAGTTCTTC. It encodes CATSDPTLPGLGSYNEQFF.

This chain connects TRBV12-3 or TRBV12-4 to TRBJ2-1, with 7 bases fitting TRBD2. The J call may be incorrect, as the DNA end agrees better with TRBJ2-7. This CDR3 has 16 residues. CDR3 coding DNA: TGTGCCAGCAGTTTAAGGGCGGGGGTCCCCTACAATGAGCAGTACTTC. This gives the protein CASSLRAGVPYNEQYF.

This clonotype came up a few times. The chain combines TRBV5-5 with TRBJ2-7; a weak D match, TRBD2 (6 bases). This CDR3 spans 15 amino acids. V lost 3 bases and J lost 0, with 13 bases in between. From germline, CDR1 is SGHKS and CDR2 YYEKEE (reference sequence). CDR3 loop: CASSSGLLSSYEQYF. The DNA of the CDR3 is TGTGCCAGCAGCTCGGGACTGCTAAGCTCCTACGAGCAGTACTTC.

This clonotype was found a few times. The chain carries TRBV5-6 and TRBJ1-6; D is uncertain. With 4 bases removed from V and 8 bases from J, the gap between germline ends came to 13 bases. The CDR3 spans 14 residues. The germline gives CDR1 SGHDT, CDR2 YYEEEE. The CDR3 loop is CASSRPFGHSPLHF. CDR3 DNA sequence: TGTGCCAGCAGCCGTCCGTTTGGTCATTCACCCCTCCACTTT.

This rearrangement joins TRBV9 to TRBJ1-2, with D uncertain. The CDR3 sequence is 15 residues long. Trimming removed 0 bases at V and 4 bases at J, with 13 bases between. Germline V gene data show CDR1 as SGDLS and CDR2 as YYNGEE. CDR3 DNA: TGTGCCAGCAGCGTAGCCCCTGGGTCAGTCTATGGCTACACCTTC. This sequence encodes CASSVAPGSVYGYTF. Looking up the rest from reference TRBV9 and TRBJ1-2 gives the full variable domain: DSGVTQTPKHLITATGQRVTLRCSPRSGDLSVYWYQQSLDQGLQFLIQYYNGEERAKGNILERFSAQQFPDLHSELNLSSLELGDSALYFCASSVAPGSVYGYTFGSGTRLTVV.

A few counts support this clonotype. The V gene is TRBV20-1, the J gene TRBJ2-3; 9 bases are a match to TRBD2. CDR1 DFQATT and CDR2 SNEGSKA come from the germline V gene (reference sequence). V trimming: 2 bases; J trimming: 3 bases; junction bases outside the gene matches: 6. The length of the CDR3 is 15 residues. The CDR3 loop reads CSARLSGGPTDTQYF. In nucleotides, the CDR3 is TGCAGTGCTAGACTTAGCGGGGGCCCTACAGATACGCAGTATTTT.